The 20 T cell receptor beta chains listed next were all sequenced from one sample in a study of blood T cells in healthy people across ages. With a J-beta primer mix and a sample-barcoded 5' primer, a second PCR ran roughly 7 to 11 cycles. TCRdb reprocessed the 5' RACE reads via MiXCR and lists one record per CDR3 protein. The data show hundreds of thousands of distinct CDR3 sequences, 45% to 50% seen once. Specimen: blood. The source is a woman aged 60-75 years in good health.

Details on this clonotype: Just one base apart from a much larger clone, this may be a read error. The rearrangement joins TRBV6-4 to TRBJ2-1; perhaps D is TRBD1 or TRBD2 (5 bases each). This CDR3 spans 14 amino acids. From germline, CDR1 is MRHNA and CDR2 SNTAGT. CDR3 protein: CASRDSGGASEQFF. The CDR3 nucleotides are TGTGCCAGCAGGGACTCTGGGGGAGCGAGTGAGCAGTTCTTC.

This chain connects TRBV29-1 to TRBJ1-1; tentative D call: TRBD1 (5 bases). Trimming cost V 0 bases and J 9 bases, with 11 bases left between them. Germline assignment: CDR1 SQVTM and CDR2 ANQGSEA. The CDR3 runs 12 residues. The CDR3 here is CSVEDGTGKAFF. The CDR3 DNA reads as TGCAGCGTTGAAGATGGGACGGGAAAAGCTTTCTTT.

This clonotype was recorded a few times. Written as DNA, the CDR3 is TGTGCCAGCTCACCCCCTGGCGGGGTCTTTGAGCAGTTCTTC. This encodes CASSPPGGVFEQFF. This chain connects TRBV18 to TRBJ2-1; a weak D match, TRBD2 (6 bases). The CDR3 consists of 14 residues. V lost 3 bases to trimming and J lost 9 bases, with 15 bases between them. Germline V CDR1 and CDR2: KGHSH, LQKENI. The full variable domain, with the rest looked up from reference TRBV18 and TRBJ2-1, is NAGVMQNPRHLVRRRGQEARLRCSPMKGHSHVYWYRQLPEEGLKFMVYLQKENIIDESGMPKERFSAEFPKEGPSILRIQQVVRGDSAAYFCASSPPGGVFEQFFGPGTRLTVL.

This clonotype was recorded many times. The CDR3 loop reads CASSSNRLNEQFF. The CDR3 DNA sequence: TGTGCCAGCAGCTCCAACCGCCTTAATGAGCAGTTCTTC. The chain uses TRBV7-8 and TRBJ2-1; D is ambiguous. The CDR3 contains 13 residues. Per the germline V gene, CDR1 is SGHVS and CDR2 is FQNEAQ. The germline V and J ends were trimmed by 4 bases and 7 bases, with 11 bases remaining between them.

This clonotype was recorded once. The chain couples TRBV28 to TRBJ2-4, with a tentative D call TRBD1 (5 bases). The CDR3 totals 18 residues. The germline V and J ends were trimmed by 0 bases and 1 base, with 16 bases remaining between them. The V gene's germline CDR1 is MDHEN and CDR2 SYDVKM. CDR3 residues: CASSLWTFDSRAKNIQYF. The CDR3 region has the DNA TGTGCCAGCAGTTTATGGACCTTCGACAGTCGTGCCAAAAACATTCAGTACTTC.

This chain joins TRBV7-9 and TRBJ2-7; D ambiguous. Germline values: CDR1 SEHNR, CDR2 FQNEAQ (reference sequence). Trimming stripped 2 bases from V and 2 bases from J, with 13 bases between. CDR3 length: 15 residues. The CDR3 loop reads CASSLRADPTYEQYF. DNA of the CDR3: TGTGCCAGCAGCTTAAGGGCGGATCCAACCTACGAGCAGTACTTC.

This clonotype has just a few counts. V gene TRBV11-2 combines with J gene TRBJ2-5, with TRBD2 matching 11 bases. CDR1 is SGHAT and CDR2 is FQNNGV in the germline V gene. The CDR3 totals 15 residues. V shed 5 bases, J shed 4 bases, and the junction held 6 bases outside the gene matches. CDR3 region: CASSKPTSGTETQYF. For the CDR3, the DNA is TGTGCCAGCAGCAAACCGACTAGCGGGACAGAGACCCAGTACTTC.

This clonotype was seen a few times. V usage is TRBV20-1 and J usage is TRBJ2-7, with TRBD1 identical over 11 bases. V was clipped by 5 bases and J by 6 bases; unmatched bases: 6. The CDR3 spans 13 residues. The germline V gene encodes CDR1 DFQATT and CDR2 SNEGSKA (reference sequence). CDR3 in amino acids: CSAADRGRSEQYF. CDR3 coding DNA: TGCAGTGCTGCGGACAGGGGGCGCAGCGAGCAGTACTTC.

This clonotype has a handful of counts. CDR3 bases: TGTGCCAGCAGTTTTAGTGCAGGGGGATATGGCTACACCTTC. Its protein is CASSFSAGGYGYTF. The chain is built from TRBV12-3 or TRBV12-4 and TRBJ1-2; 7 positions match TRBD1. The length of the CDR3 is 14 residues. Trimming removed 3 bases from V and 5 bases from J; junction bases left unmatched: 6.

This clonotype appeared once. CDR3 amino acids: CSVEGEAGSYNEQFF. CDR3 sequence (DNA): TGCAGCGTTGAAGGGGAAGCGGGATCCTACAATGAGCAGTTCTTC. This chain connects TRBV29-1 to TRBJ2-1, with 7 bases identical to TRBD2. V was pared by 1 base and J by 1 base, with 4 bases of the junction left unmatched. CDR1 is SQVTM, CDR2 ANQGSEA, per germline. The CDR3 is 15 residues long.

The chain carries TRBV6-5 and TRBJ2-3, with a tentative D call TRBD2 (5 bases). V was trimmed by 6 bases and J by 2 bases, leaving 12 bases between them. Looked up from germline, CDR1 is MNHEY and CDR2 is SVGAGI. The length of the CDR3 is 14 residues. The CDR3 sequence: CASSVSGYTDTQYF. Written as DNA, the CDR3 is TGTGCCAGCAGCGTAAGCGGCTACACAGATACGCAGTATTTT.

This clonotype was detected only once. The V gene is TRBV18, the J gene TRBJ1-6; 9 bases line up with TRBD1. CDR1 is KGHSH, CDR2 LQKENI, per germline. V was clipped by 1 base and J by 9 bases; unmatched bases: 7. The CDR3 loop spans 16 amino acids. The CDR3 DNA sequence: TGTGCCAGCTCACCACTGGACAGGGGATCGAGTTCACCCCTCCACTTT. This translates into CASSPLDRGSSSPLHF.

This clonotype was counted only a few times. This chain joins TRBV10-3 and TRBJ2-1; D call uncertain. Germline V gene lookup returns CDR1 ENHRY and CDR2 SYGVKD. The CDR3 consists of 15 residues. V lost 0 bases and J 13 bases, leaving 19 bases between the germline ends. CDR3 nucleotide sequence: TGTGCCATCAGTGAGTCCGAAGCCCTTCCCCACAATCAGTTCTTC. Its protein is CAISESEALPHNQFF.

The chain couples TRBV7-3 to TRBJ2-3, with 7 bases identical to TRBD2. The germline V gene has CDR1 SGHTA and CDR2 FQGTGA. Trimming removed 5 bases from V and 3 bases from J; junction bases left unmatched: 11. There are 16 residues in the CDR3. The CDR3 loop reads CASSPNGRGRTDTQYF. DNA of the CDR3: TGTGCCAGCAGCCCTAATGGGCGCGGGAGAACAGATACGCAGTATTTT.

This chain connects TRBV20-1 to TRBJ2-1; D is possibly TRBD1 (7 bases). V dropped 3 bases and J dropped 7 bases, with 22 bases sitting between them. Per the germline V gene, CDR1 is DFQATT and CDR2 is SNEGSKA (reference sequence). CDR3 length equals 16 residues. CDR3 in DNA: TGCAGTGCTAGCTCTTCCGGGACAGCGGCGGGGAATGAGCAGTTCTTC. This sequence encodes CSASSSGTAAGNEQFF.

The chain joins TRBV20-1 to TRBJ2-1; no clear D gene. CDR1 and CDR2 from the germline V gene are DFQATT and SNEGSKA (reference sequence). Between the trimmed V and J ends, which lost 6 bases and 1 base, there was a span of 10 bases. The CDR3 has 13 amino acids. In DNA form, the CDR3 reads TGCAGTGCCTTGAAAAAATCCTACAATGAGCAGTTCTTC. Protein product: CSALKKSYNEQFF.

V gene TRBV6-2 or TRBV6-3 combines with J gene TRBJ2-1, with D perhaps matching TRBD2 (6 bases). The V end was cut by 6 bases, the J end by 6 bases, with 18 bases between. Germline lookup yields CDR1 MNHEY and CDR2 SVGEGT. The CDR3 is made up of 15 amino acids. The CDR3 is CASSHRLEGTNEQFF. The CDR3 region has the DNA TGTGCCAGCAGCCACCGACTAGAAGGGACCAATGAGCAGTTCTTC.

V is TRBV5-5 and J is TRBJ2-1; D possibly corresponds to TRBD2 (6 bases). The CDR3 has 15 residues. The germline V gene has CDR1 SGHKS and CDR2 YYEKEE (reference sequence). V lost 0 bases and J lost 8, with 15 bases in between. Written as DNA, the CDR3 is TGTGCCAGCAGCTTGGGCCCGGGAGTAAGGGATGAGCAGTTCTTC. It codes for CASSLGPGVRDEQFF.

In this sample, this clonotype turned up once. V gene TRBV20-1 combines with J gene TRBJ1-3; possibly TRBD1 for D (6 bases). V dropped 0 bases and J dropped 4 bases, with 13 bases sitting between them. Germline CDR1 and CDR2: DFQATT and SNEGSKA (reference sequence). The CDR3 covers 15 residues. The CDR3 reads CSAREYRAIGNTIYF. The CDR3 DNA follows: TGCAGTGCTAGAGAGTACAGGGCTATCGGAAACACCATATATTTT.

The chain joins TRBV28 to TRBJ2-1; the match to TRBD2 covers 12 bases. Trimming took 6 bases from V and 10 from J; bases not matched to a gene: 10. The CDR3 totals 15 residues. Germline V lookup: CDR1 MDHEN, CDR2 SYDVKM. CDR3: CASSLAGLAGPEQFF. In DNA form, the CDR3 reads TGTGCCAGCAGCCTGGCTGGACTAGCGGGACCGGAGCAGTTCTTC.